This entry lists 18 T cell receptor beta chains sequenced from one sample in a study of T cell responses to AZD1222 COVID-19 vaccine. Clones were sequenced by immunoSEQ multiplex PCR, and TCRdb holds only the in-frame ones, with some missing. The sample yields around 100,000 clones, under 95% seen once. The sequencing used peripheral blood, collected on day 0 of AZD1222 vaccination. These receptors originate from an adult in good health.

The chain recombines TRBV10-3 with TRBJ2-7; D uncertain. The CDR3 runs to 13 residues. Trimming shortened V by 0 bases and J by 3 bases, and 6 bases separated the two germline ends. In germline, CDR1 is ENHRY, CDR2 SYGVKD. The CDR3, as DNA: TGTGCCATCAGTGAGTCGGGGTTCTACGAGCAGTACTTC. Protein: CAISESGFYEQYF.

The rearrangement joins TRBV6-6 to TRBJ2-1; 9 positions agree with TRBD1. This CDR3 has 14 residues. The V gene's germline CDR1 is MNHNY and CDR2 SVGAGI (reference sequence). With 4 bases clipped from V and 4 bases from J, the junction kept 2 bases outside the gene matches. The CDR3 region is CASSSDRGYNEQFF. The CDR3 DNA is TGTGCCAGCAGTTCTGACAGGGGGTACAATGAGCAGTTCTTC.

This clone was found once. CDR3 bases: TGTGCAAGTCGCTTCCGACAGGGGAAGGCGGGCTACGAGCAGTACTTC. Translating it yields CASRFRQGKAGYEQYF. The V gene is TRBV12-2, the J gene TRBJ2-7; the D call of TRBD1 is as the table states it, not checked on the DNA. TRBV12-2 counts as a pseudogene. The CDR3 consists of 16 residues.

The chain combines TRBV9 with TRBJ2-1; 10 nucleotides align to TRBD2. This CDR3 is built from 17 residues. Germline V gene lookup returns CDR1 SGDLS and CDR2 YYNGEE. The J segment lost 7 bases and the V segment lost 3 bases, leaving 13 bases of the junction unmatched. The CDR3 region is CASSGGLLAGVQNEQFF. Here the CDR3 DNA reads TGTGCCAGCAGCGGGGGATTGCTAGCGGGAGTCCAGAATGAGCAGTTCTTC.

The chain combines TRBV11-3 with TRBJ2-7; D is perhaps TRBD1 (7 bases). The germline gives CDR1 SGHNT, CDR2 YENEEA. V lost 5 bases to trimming and J lost 0 bases, with 14 bases between them. This CDR3 has 15 residues. The CDR3 DNA follows: TGTGCCAGCAGCGGCGGGACAGCAATCTCCTACGAGCAGTACTTC. This encodes CASSGGTAISYEQYF.

The gene calls are TRBV6-2 or TRBV6-3 and TRBJ2-5, with no clear D. Deletions cut 2 bases from V and 0 bases from J, with 10 bases between. CDR1 and CDR2 from the germline V gene are MNHEY and SVGEGT. The CDR3 has 15 amino acids. The CDR3 bases are TGTGCCAGCAGTTACCGGCATAGGTACCAAGAGACCCAGTACTTC. It specifies CASSYRHRYQETQYF.

The chain is built from TRBV7-3 and TRBJ2-2; 8 positions agree with TRBD1. This CDR3 region has 16 residues. Per the germline V gene, CDR1 is SGHTA and CDR2 is FQGTGA. Trimming at V came to 5 bases and at J to 0 bases, leaving 5 bases not matched to a gene. CDR3 sequence reads: CASSPRGRANTGELFF. The CDR3 DNA reads as TGTGCCAGCAGCCCCAGGGGGCGGGCGAACACCGGGGAGCTGTTTTTT.

The chain has TRBV6-2 or TRBV6-3 and TRBJ1-2; D call uncertain. This CDR3 is 14 amino acids long. Trimming stripped 7 bases from V and 8 bases from J, with 20 bases between. The germline V gene has CDR1 MNHEY and CDR2 SVGEGT. This CDR3 reads CASTPSRALVGYTF. CDR3 coding DNA: TGTGCCAGCACCCCCAGCCGGGCCTTGGTCGGCTACACCTTC.

This chain links TRBV19 with TRBJ1-5, with D uncertain. V was pared by 5 bases and J by 3 bases, with 8 bases between. The CDR3 totals 13 residues. Germline values: CDR1 LNHDA, CDR2 SQIVND (reference sequence). The CDR3 sequence: CASSHPPNQPQHF. In DNA form, the CDR3 reads TGTGCCAGTAGTCATCCGCCCAATCAGCCCCAGCATTTT.

CDR3 in DNA: TGTGCCAGCAGTTTATCCGGGACAGGGTCTAACTATGGCTACACCTTC. It encodes CASSLSGTGSNYGYTF. The rearrangement uses TRBV5-5 and TRBJ1-2; 9 bases align to TRBD1. This CDR3 is 16 amino acids long. V shed 5 bases and J 0 bases; nucleotides not matched to a gene: 8. The germline gives CDR1 SGHKS, CDR2 YYEKEE (reference sequence).

The J gene is TRBJ2-1, the V gene TRBV19, with TRBD1 matching over 11 bases. Germline CDR1 and CDR2: LNHDA and SQIVND (reference sequence). The CDR3 has 16 amino acids. V lost 5 bases and J lost 6; bases outside the gene matches: 9. As DNA, the CDR3 is TGTGCCAGTAGTCCTCCCCGGGACAGGGGGGGCAATGAGCAGTTCTTC. Translation: CASSPPRDRGGNEQFF.

The chain recombines TRBV6-5 with TRBJ1-1; the match to TRBD1 covers 9 bases. This CDR3 has 13 residues. V gave up 5 bases and J gave up 11 bases; unmatched junction bases: 9. Germline V gives CDR1 MNHEY, CDR2 SVGAGI. CDR3 DNA sequence: TGTGCCAGCAGTCCACAGGGGGCCGGTGGGGCTTTCTTT. As protein: CASSPQGAGGAFF.

The rearrangement uses TRBV30 and TRBJ2-1, with TRBD2 as a possible D gene (5 bases). This CDR3 is 12 amino acids long. V lost 0 bases and J 12 bases, leaving 12 bases between the germline ends. Germline V gives CDR1 GTSNPN, CDR2 SVGIG (reference sequence). Here the CDR3 DNA reads TGTGCCTGGAGTGTACAGAGGAGGCCGCAGTTCTTC. This gives the protein CAWSVQRRPQFF. Full variable domain (outside the CDR3, taken from reference TRBV30 and TRBJ2-1): SQTIHQWPATLVQPVGSPLSLECTVEGTSNPNLYWYRQAAGRGLQLLFYSVGIGQISSEVPQNLSASRPQDRQFILSSKKLLLSDSGFYLCAWSVQRRPQFFGPGTRLTVL.

J is TRBJ1-5 and V is TRBV4-3; D not resolved. V lost 0 bases to trimming and J lost 9 bases, with 15 bases between them. Germline CDR1 reads LGHNA; CDR2 reads YSLEER. The CDR3 consists of 15 residues. CDR3 nucleotide sequence: TGCGCCAGCAGCCAAGATCGTTTCGCGATGAGGCCCCAGCATTTT. It yields the protein CASSQDRFAMRPQHF.

The CDR3 loop is CAWSRSGLAGNTDTQYF. CDR3 coding DNA: TGTGCCTGGAGTAGATCGGGACTAGCGGGGAACACAGATACGCAGTATTTT. V and J are TRBV30 and TRBJ2-3; 13 bases match TRBD2. This CDR3 spans 17 amino acids. V lost 2 bases to trimming and J lost 2 bases; unmatched junction nucleotides: 7. Germline V lookup: CDR1 GTSNPN, CDR2 SVGIG (reference sequence).

The rearrangement joins TRBV30 to TRBJ1-4, with 11 bases lining up with TRBD1. Germline V gene data show CDR1 as GTSNPN and CDR2 as SVGIG (reference sequence). The CDR3 runs to 12 residues. Unmatched junction bases numbered 3, after V lost 7 bases and J lost 8 bases. The CDR3 here is CAFGTGGEKLFF. The CDR3 DNA reads as TGTGCCTTCGGGACAGGGGGGGAAAAACTGTTTTTT.

The rearrangement links TRBV12-3 or TRBV12-4 to TRBJ1-2; a possible D gene is TRBD1 (6 bases). The V gene lost 3 bases and the J gene lost 8 bases, with 10 bases spanning the gap. CDR3 size: 12 residues. As DNA, the CDR3 is TGTGCCAGCAGTTTCGACAGGAGGGGCTACACCTTC. The encoded protein is CASSFDRRGYTF.

The chain joins TRBV4-2 to TRBJ1-1; D call uncertain. The CDR3 spans 14 residues. Germline assignment: CDR1 LGHNA and CDR2 YNFKEQ. Trimming removed 0 bases from V and 4 bases from J, with 9 bases in between. CDR3 region: CASSQDLVGTEAFF. CDR3 in DNA: TGTGCCAGCAGCCAAGATCTCGTAGGCACTGAAGCTTTCTTT.